This TCR beta chain stems from a study of immune evolution from preneoplasia to lung adenocarcinoma. Repertoires were generated with immunoSEQ multiplex PCR, while TCRdb's copy carries only in-frame clones and drops some. Here the sample spans thousands of clones, around 69% being singletons. The source is a person aged 70 to 85 with lung adenocarcinoma. Sequenced: FFPE minimally invasive lung adenocarcinoma tissue.

The CDR3 sequence is CASSVYGTTNEKLFF. The CDR3 region has the DNA TGTGCCAGCAGCGTATACGGGACAACTAATGAAAAACTGTTTTTT. The chain links TRBV7-9 to TRBJ1-4; D not resolved. The CDR3 length is 15 residues. Trimming took off 5 bases at V and 0 bases at J, with 10 bases between the two ends. Germline values: CDR1 SEHNR, CDR2 FQNEAQ (reference sequence).